These 20 T cell receptor beta chains were sequenced from one sample in a study of cytomegalovirus exposure and HLA in healthy donors. 13 Jbeta primers and 60 Vbeta primers were used for the PCR. The protocol was immunoSEQ multiplex PCR, while the TCRdb copy is restricted to in-frame clones and leaves out a portion. The sample lists hundreds of thousands of clones, more than 65% occurring once. The source material was PBMCs. Receptor source: a man between 18 and 29 years old in good health and CMV-seronegative.

This chain connects TRBV5-1 to TRBJ2-7, with 7 bases aligning to TRBD1. Germline assignment: CDR1 SGHRS and CDR2 YFSETQ. The CDR3 extends over 13 amino acids. V shed 3 bases and J 6 bases; nucleotides not matched to a gene: 6. In DNA, the CDR3 is TGCGCCAGCAGCTCGACAGGGCAACCCGAGCAGTACTTC. Translated, it gives CASSSTGQPEQYF.

The CDR3 DNA reads as TGTGCCAGCGGGAGGGCCGGGACCTACGAGCAGTACTTC. Protein product: CASGRAGTYEQYF. The rearrangement links TRBV28 to TRBJ2-5; 7 nucleotides line up with TRBD2. The end of the DNA is better explained by TRBJ2-7, so the J call may be wrong. Looked up from germline, CDR1 is MDHEN and CDR2 is SYDVKM. The CDR3 covers 13 residues.

The rearrangement joins TRBV10-3 to TRBJ2-7; 8 bases fit TRBD1. The CDR3 loop spans 16 amino acids. Trimming removed 3 bases from V and 3 bases from J; junction bases left unmatched: 10. The V gene's germline CDR1 is ENHRY and CDR2 SYGVKD. Here the CDR3 reads CAISDHPLTGGYEQYF. The CDR3 bases are TGTGCCATCAGTGACCACCCCTTAACAGGGGGCTACGAGCAGTACTTC.

The chain joins TRBV29-1 to TRBJ1-1; possibly TRBD1 for D (5 bases). There are 14 residues in the CDR3. V lost 6 bases to trimming and J lost 3 bases, with 17 bases between them. Germline CDR1 is SQVTM and CDR2 is ANQGSEA. This CDR3 is CSVGPAWGDTEAFF. The CDR3 DNA is TGCAGCGTGGGGCCCGCTTGGGGGGACACTGAAGCTTTCTTT. The full variable domain, completed using reference TRBV29-1 and TRBJ1-1, is SAVISQKPSRDICQRGTSLTIQCQVDSQVTMMFWYRQQPGQSLTLIATANQGSEATYESGFVIDKFPISRPNLTFSTLTVSNMSPEDSSIYLCSVGPAWGDTEAFFGQGTRLTVV.

The J gene is TRBJ1-1, the V gene TRBV18, with a weak D call TRBD1 (5 bases). The germline V gene has CDR1 KGHSH and CDR2 LQKENI. The V and J ends lost 4 bases and 4 bases respectively, with 13 bases between them. CDR3 length: 14 residues. CDR3 residues: CASSRGDGVTEAFF. CDR3 nucleotides: TGTGCCAGCTCACGGGGGGATGGGGTCACTGAAGCTTTCTTT. The full variable domain, rest sourced from reference TRBV18 and TRBJ1-1, is NAGVMQNPRHLVRRRGQEARLRCSPMKGHSHVYWYRQLPEEGLKFMVYLQKENIIDESGMPKERFSAEFPKEGPSILRIQQVVRGDSAAYFCASSRGDGVTEAFFGQGTRLTVV.

The chain employs TRBV19 and TRBJ2-1; D gene ambiguous. CDR1 and CDR2 from the germline V gene are LNHDA and SQIVND (reference sequence). This CDR3 region has 12 residues. Trimming pared 2 bases from V and 9 bases from J, leaving 8 bases between. The CDR3 region has the DNA TGTGCCAGTAGTATAAGCACTCTTGAGCAGTTCTTC. It is translated as CASSISTLEQFF.

This clone appeared a few times. The chain employs TRBV19 and TRBJ1-5, with D tentatively TRBD1 (5 bases). Germline V gives CDR1 LNHDA, CDR2 SQIVND (reference sequence). The CDR3 covers 19 residues. Deletions cut 8 bases from V and 3 bases from J, with 29 bases between. CDR3 residues: CASSSHKVFGKGHNQPQHF. CDR3 in DNA: TGTGCCAGTTCGTCCCATAAAGTATTCGGAAAGGGGCACAATCAGCCCCAGCATTTT.

The chain recombines TRBV7-9 with TRBJ2-2, with 7 bases aligning to TRBD1. After removal of 1 base from V and 5 bases from J, the junction contained 1 base not matched to a gene. The CDR3 is made up of 14 amino acids. In germline, CDR1 is SEHNR, CDR2 FQNEAQ (reference sequence). CDR3 sequence reads: CASSLVTGTGELFF. The DNA of the CDR3 is TGTGCCAGCAGCTTAGTGACAGGGACCGGGGAGCTGTTTTTT.

The chain uses TRBV5-1 and TRBJ1-3; D possibly corresponds to TRBD1 (6 bases). The V and J ends lost 2 bases and 0 bases respectively, with 12 bases between them. The CDR3 has 16 residues. Germline assignment: CDR1 SGHRS and CDR2 YFSETQ. The DNA for the CDR3 is TGCGCCAGCAGCTTAGATGAAGGGGGCTCTGGAAACACCATATATTTT. Amino acid sequence: CASSLDEGGSGNTIYF. The whole variable domain, filled in from reference TRBV5-1 and TRBJ1-3, reads KAGVTQTPRYLIKTRGQQVTLSCSPISGHRSVSWYQQTPGQGLQFLFEYFSETQRNKGNFPGRFSGRQFSNSRSEMNVSTLELGDSALYLCASSLDEGGSGNTIYFGEGSWLTVV.

V and J are TRBV4-1 and TRBJ2-3, with D possibly being TRBD2 (5 bases). Germline CDR1 and CDR2: MGHRA and YSYEKL. V was cut by 5 bases and J by 0 bases, with 15 bases left in between. The CDR3 has 16 residues. The CDR3 nucleotides read TGCGCCAGCAGCTCCCGGAGCGGACGAAGCACAGATACGCAGTATTTT. This sequence encodes CASSSRSGRSTDTQYF.

The chain recombines TRBV27 with TRBJ1-6, with TRBD1 matching 7 bases. CDR3 length: 16 amino acids. Trimming removed 5 bases from V and 7 bases from J; junction bases left unmatched: 11. The V gene's germline CDR1 is MNHEY and CDR2 SMNVEV (reference sequence). CDR3 residues: CASSRDGGQFNSPLHF. The CDR3 DNA sequence: TGTGCCAGCAGTCGAGATGGGGGACAGTTCAATTCACCCCTCCACTTT.

The chain links TRBV2 to TRBJ2-1, with D possibly TRBD2 on 5 matching bases. The CDR3 has 14 amino acids. Trimming shortened V by 3 bases and J by 1 base, and 7 bases separated the two germline ends. Germline-derived CDR1 and CDR2 are SNHLY and FYNNEI. CDR3 protein: CASSDPGSYNEQFF. For the CDR3, the DNA is TGTGCCAGCAGTGACCCGGGGTCCTACAATGAGCAGTTCTTC.

V usage is TRBV6-6 and J usage is TRBJ2-5; TRBD2 agrees at 11 bases. The CDR3 loop spans 13 amino acids. The junction had 3 bases not matched to a gene; V was cut back by 7 bases and J by 5 bases. Germline lookup yields CDR1 MNHNY and CDR2 SVGAGI (reference sequence). The CDR3 DNA follows: TGTGCCAGCAAGGCTAGCGGGGGGGAGACCCAGTACTTC. It specifies CASKASGGETQYF.

The sample holds one count of this clone. The chain carries TRBV5-1 and TRBJ2-3; a weak D match, TRBD1 (6 bases). The CDR3 consists of 18 residues. V was shortened by 3 bases and J by 4 bases, with 24 bases between the two germline ends. Germline CDR1 and CDR2: SGHRS and YFSETQ. As DNA, the CDR3 is TGCGCCAGCAGCTCCCAGGGGAACCTGGCGGGCCTCGCAGATACGCAGTATTTT. It is translated as CASSSQGNLAGLADTQYF.

The V call is TRBV9, the J call TRBJ2-5, with 8 bases lining up with TRBD1. V lost 4 bases and J lost 5; bases outside the gene matches: 4. Per germline, CDR1 SGDLS and CDR2 YYNGEE. The CDR3 totals 13 residues. CDR3 in amino acids: CASSLRDRETQYF. CDR3 bases: TGTGCCAGCAGCTTAAGGGACAGGGAGACCCAGTACTTC. Complete variable domain (other parts from reference TRBV9 and TRBJ2-5): DSGVTQTPKHLITATGQRVTLRCSPRSGDLSVYWYQQSLDQGLQFLIQYYNGEERAKGNILERFSAQQFPDLHSELNLSSLELGDSALYFCASSLRDRETQYFGPGTRLLVL.

The gene calls are TRBV20-1 and TRBJ2-3, with D uncertain. The germline V gene has CDR1 DFQATT and CDR2 SNEGSKA (reference sequence). With 7 bases removed from V and 3 bases from J, the gap between germline ends came to 8 bases. The CDR3 length is 11 residues. In DNA form, the CDR3 reads TGCAGTGTTTTTATTACAGATACGCAGTATTTT. Protein: CSVFITDTQYF.

CDR3 sequence reads: CASSSRTSGSDEQFF. The CDR3 bases are TGTGCCAGCAGCTCCCGGACTAGCGGGAGTGATGAGCAGTTCTTC. This chain connects TRBV11-3 to TRBJ2-1; TRBD2 agrees at 13 bases. Germline V lookup: CDR1 SGHNT, CDR2 YENEEA. The CDR3 covers 15 residues. The ends lost 4 bases at V and 8 bases at J; junction bases unmatched: 5.

This chain uses TRBV5-1 with TRBJ2-5; the D gene is possibly TRBD1 (6 bases). The germline V gene encodes CDR1 SGHRS and CDR2 YFSETQ. This CDR3 region has 14 residues. Between the trimmed V and J ends, which lost 3 bases and 4 bases, there was a span of 13 bases. This chain's CDR3 is CASSSPTGLETQYF. In DNA form, the CDR3 reads TGCGCCAGCAGCTCCCCGACAGGTCTAGAGACCCAGTACTTC.

The V gene is TRBV5-1, the J gene TRBJ2-7; 9 nucleotides agree with TRBD2. The V gene's germline CDR1 is SGHRS and CDR2 YFSETQ. The CDR3 extends over 14 amino acids. Trimming at V came to 5 bases and at J to 6 bases, leaving 9 bases not matched to a gene. The CDR3 spells CASSLGSGSGEQYF. The CDR3 coding sequence is TGCGCCAGCAGTCTAGGTAGCGGGAGCGGCGAGCAGTACTTC.

V is TRBV7-9 and J is TRBJ1-3, with D possibly being TRBD1 (6 bases). Germline assignment: CDR1 SEHNR and CDR2 FQNEAQ (reference sequence). The V end lost 4 bases, the J end lost 4 bases, and 11 bases lay between the germline ends. The CDR3 runs to 14 residues. Here the CDR3 DNA reads TGTGCCAGCAGCTCAGGGGCATACGGAAACACCATATATTTT. It yields the protein CASSSGAYGNTIYF.